This is a list of T cell receptor beta chains from one sample in a study of shared clonotypes between healthy human individuals. Only in-frame clones appear in the TCRdb table, and some are missing; sequencing was by immunoSEQ multiplex PCR. This sample carries over a million clones, 98% to 99% of them seen once, and the ten largest clones take about 0.34%. Sequencing was done on a sample of naive CD4+ T cells sorted from blood. The receptors were gathered from a man aged 25-45 years in good health. Each CDR3 is given with its conserved first and last residue. Each record gives: V gene, clone size, D gene, J gene, CDR3 protein, CDR3 DNA. A D gene is named only where the DNA matches it firmly. Not every row has a clone size; where given, it reads once, few, many or a size class.

TRBV11-2	-	-	TRBJ2-7	CASSPNPTLKQYF	TGTGCCAGCAGCCCTAACCCGACACTTAAGCAGTACTTC
TRBV5-4	-	TRBD2	TRBJ2-3	CASSSTSADTQYF	TGTGCCAGCAGCTCGACTAGCGCAGATACGCAGTATTTT
TRBV29-1	-	-	TRBJ2-2	CSVGSRGGELFF	TGCAGCGTGGGGAGCCGAGGCGGGGAGCTGTTTTTT
TRBV18	once	-	TRBJ1-4	CASSPLSPPRGRKSGLFF	TGTGCCAGCTCACCATTATCCCCCCCACGGGGTCGAAAATCGGGACTGTTTTTT
TRBV19	once	-	TRBJ1-1	CASSIIFSANTEAFF	TGTGCCAGTAGTATAATCTTCTCAGCGAACACTGAAGCTTTCTTT
TRBV6-5	once	TRBD1	TRBJ2-2	CASRRTGGTGELFF	TGTGCCAGCAGAAGGACAGGGGGAACCGGGGAGCTGTTTTTT
TRBV5-1	-	TRBD1	TRBJ2-5	CASSHGTDQETQYF	TGCGCCAGCAGCCACGGGACAGACCAAGAGACCCAGTACTTC
TRBV28	-	-	TRBJ1-5	CASNPGLINQPQHF	TGTGCCAGCAATCCGGGCCTCATAAATCAGCCCCAGCATTTT
TRBV29-1	-	-	TRBJ2-3	CSVENVSYSTDTQYF	TGCAGCGTTGAAAATGTTAGTTATAGCACAGATACGCAGTATTTT
TRBV6-1	-	-	TRBJ1-5	CASSEVTAERPQHF	TGTGCCAGCAGTGAGGTTACAGCTGAGCGGCCCCAGCATTTT
TRBV28	-	-	TRBJ1-2	CASSFLAVYGYTF	-
TRBV7-9	-	-	TRBJ2-1	CASSLGASFAHNEQFF	TGTGCCAGCAGCTTAGGAGCTTCTTTCGCCCACAATGAGCAGTTCTTC
TRBV7-7	-	-	TRBJ1-2	CASSLAPGDYTF	TGTGCCAGCAGCTTAGCCCCGGGGGACTACACCTTC
TRBV19	-	-	TRBJ1-3	CASSIPPGNTIYF	TGTGCCAGTAGTATTCCTCCTGGAAACACCATATATTTT
TRBV5-3	-	TRBD2	TRBJ2-3	CARSLVLAGGPRTDTQYF	TGTGCCAGAAGCTTGGTACTAGCGGGAGGGCCCCGCACAGATACGCAGTATTTT
TRBV7-9	-	-	TRBJ2-7	CASSSFRGLEQYF	TGTGCCAGCAGCTCCTTCCGTGGTTTGGAGCAGTACTTC